The clone carrying this TCR beta chain was observed a few times. Antigen unknown. MiXCR was run by TCRdb on the reads, yielding one entry per CDR3 protein. Here the sample spans about 110,000 distinct CDR3 sequences, around 29% being singletons. These data belong to a study of T cell repertoires in cytomegalovirus infection. Study summary: The public TCR beta signatures pointed to both CMV infection and matching HLA type.

The CDR3 loop spans 18 amino acids. The V and J ends lost 1 base and 1 base respectively, with 22 bases between them. CDR1 DFQATT and CDR2 SNEGSKA come from the germline V gene (reference sequence). The chain carries TRBV20-1 and TRBJ1-1; D may be TRBD1 (5 bases). This clonotype was sampled from a human donor in good health (CMV status not recorded). Some clones in this sample may be carry-over from other donors' samples. The sample here was CD8+ T cells from cultured PBMCs, taken from culture after CMV antigen stimulation. CDR3 bases: TGCAGTGCTAGAGCCACACCGGGACTGAGGACGCCGAACACTGAAGCTTTCTTT. Translating it yields CSARATPGLRTPNTEAFF.